This T cell receptor (beta chain) was sequenced in a study of human T cells and chemical hapten exposure. Study context: Diphenylcyclopropenone, dosed weekly to the scalp, was given to patients throughout the approximately 25-week study. Study-level findings and limits: In comparison with controls, expanded TCRs gave rise to a significantly larger number of large CDR3 similarity clusters.

There are a few counts of this clonotype. Its antigen is undetermined. Time point of the sample: patch test 3, about 24 weeks after DPC sensitization. The treatment: therapeutic diphenylcyclopropenone sensitization with weekly scalp DPC. TCRdb itself ran the RACE reads through MiXCR, one entry per CDR3 protein. The sample records under 75,000 distinct CDR3 sequences, 11% being singletons. The CDR3 runs 17 residues. Trimming left V 2 bases short and J 2 bases short, with 18 bases between. Germline V lookup: CDR1 MNHEY, CDR2 SVGEGT. The input for sequencing was whole blood, taken in connection with sensitization to the hapten diphenylcyclopropenone (DPC). This receptor was identified in a woman aged 50 to 65 with alopecia areata. Some clones in this sample may be carry-over from other donors' samples. The J gene is TRBJ1-1, the V gene TRBV6-2 or TRBV6-3; D is undetermined. The CDR3 region has the DNA TGTGCCAGCAGTTACACCCCGCTGGGGAGGGTAAACACTGAAGCTTTCTTT. It translates to CASSYTPLGRVNTEAFF.